These T cell receptor beta chains were read from a single sample in a study of blood T cell repertoires in COVID-19. TCRdb keeps only in-frame clones here, not all; method: immunoSEQ multiplex PCR. There are tens of thousands of clones in the sample; around nine tenths occur only once, and roughly 8.1% lies in the top ten. The sequenced sample consisted of peripheral blood. These receptors were collected from a woman in her seventies with acute or convalescent COVID-19. CDR3s include the opening cysteine and the closing phenylalanine or tryptophan. A D gene is named only where the DNA matches it firmly. Clone size, where shown, is once, few, many, or a class for clones that have expanded.

size: NA; D: NA; V: TRBV28; J: TRBJ2-5; DNA: TGTGCCAGCAGTTTGTTTGGTCACGCAGGGGAGACCCAGTACTTC; CDR3: CASSLFGHAGETQYF
size: NA; D: TRBD1; V: TRBV19; J: TRBJ2-1; DNA: TGTGCCAGTAAAGTATCTGGGACAGGGATGGGCAATGAGCAGTTCTTC; CDR3: CASKVSGTGMGNEQFF
size: few; D: TRBD1; V: TRBV9; J: TRBJ1-6; DNA: TGTGCCAGCAGCGCGAGGGACAGTACTTCACCCCTCCACTTT; CDR3: CASSARDSTSPLHF
size: NA; D: NA; V: TRBV15; J: TRBJ2-1; DNA: TGTGCCACCAGCAGAGCCCGTCAGGGGCGGAACAATGAGCAGTTCTTC; CDR3: CATSRARQGRNNEQFF
size: NA; D: TRBD1; V: TRBV2; J: TRBJ1-5; DNA: TGTGCCAGCAGCAACAGGGGGGGACAGGGGCCTCAGCCCCAGCATTTT; CDR3: CASSNRGGQGPQPQHF
size: NA; D: TRBD1; V: TRBV5-5; J: TRBJ1-5; DNA: TGTGCCAGCAGCTTGGTCGTAGGGGACAGTAATCAGCCCCAGCATTTT; CDR3: CASSLVVGDSNQPQHF
size: NA; D: NA; V: TRBV5-4; J: TRBJ2-3; DNA: TGTGCCAGCAGCCCCCCCGGGACTCTCAACACAGATACGCAGTATTTT; CDR3: CASSPPGTLNTDTQYF
size: few; D: TRBD2; V: TRBV7-2; J: TRBJ2-3; DNA: TGTGCCAGCAGCTTATCTAGCGGGAGGGCCAAGGGTACAGATACGCAGTATTTT; CDR3: CASSLSSGRAKGTDTQYF
size: NA; D: NA; V: TRBV20-1; J: TRBJ2-3; DNA: TGCAGTGCTAGTCTCGGGGAGTACACAGATACGCAGTATTTT; CDR3: CSASLGEYTDTQYF
size: NA; D: TRBD1; V: TRBV19; J: TRBJ2-7; DNA: TGTGCCAGTAGTAGGACAGGGATCTACGAGCAGTACTTC; CDR3: CASSRTGIYEQYF
size: NA; D: NA; V: TRBV5-1; J: TRBJ2-7; DNA: TGCGCCAGCAGCGCCCCGCATGGGACATCTTCCTACGAGCAGTACTTC; CDR3: CASSAPHGTSSYEQYF
size: once; D: NA; V: TRBV4-2; J: TRBJ1-2; DNA: TGTGCCAGCAGCCCCGGACCCGCTTCGGGGGGTGGCTACACCTTC; CDR3: CASSPGPASGGGYTF
size: NA; D: NA; V: TRBV6-5; J: TRBJ2-7; DNA: TGTGCCAGCAGTCCAAGGGGGTTCGGAACATACGAGCAGTACTTC; CDR3: CASSPRGFGTYEQYF
size: NA; D: TRBD1; V: TRBV2; J: TRBJ1-2; DNA: TGTGCCAGCAGATCGGGACAGTCAAATTATGGCTACACCTTC; CDR3: CASRSGQSNYGYTF
size: NA; D: TRBD2; V: TRBV4-2; J: TRBJ2-1; DNA: TGTGCCAGCAGCCAAGGGGCTAGCGGGGTATGGGAGCAGTTCTTC; CDR3: CASSQGASGVWEQFF
size: NA; D: TRBD1; V: TRBV7-9; J: TRBJ2-2; DNA: TGTGCCAGCAGCCACCAACGGACAGGGTTACTTTCGGGGGAGCTGTTTTTT; CDR3: CASSHQRTGLLSGELFF
size: NA; D: TRBD1; V: TRBV6-5; J: TRBJ2-5; DNA: TGTGCCAGCGGCCGGGGACAGGGGGACTCAGAGACCCAGTACTTC; CDR3: CASGRGQGDSETQYF
size: NA; D: NA; V: TRBV21-1; J: TRBJ2-3; DNA: TGTGCCAGCAGCACAAGAGACGGGAGCCGCACAGATACGCAGTATTTT; CDR3: CASSTRDGSRTDTQYF
size: NA; D: NA; V: TRBV30; J: TRBJ1-3; DNA: TGTGCCTGGAGTGTATCCGGGAGGGCTGGAAACACCATATATTTT; CDR3: CAWSVSGRAGNTIYF
size: few; D: NA; V: TRBV7-9; J: TRBJ2-3; DNA: TGTGCCAGCAGACGCAGACAGGCCCTTGGGGATACGCAGTATTTT; CDR3: CASRRRQALGDTQYF
size: NA; D: TRBD1; V: TRBV14; J: TRBJ1-2; DNA: TGTGCCAGCAGCCAAGGCGGCGGGCAGGGGGCTTTAGGTGGCTACACCTTC; CDR3: CASSQGGGQGALGGYTF
size: NA; D: NA; V: TRBV3-1/TRBV3-2; J: TRBJ1-2; DNA: TGTGCCAGCAGCCAAGCATATGGCTACACCTTC; CDR3: CASSQAYGYTF
size: NA; D: TRBD1; V: TRBV6-5; J: TRBJ2-5; DNA: TGTGCCAGCAGTTCAACAGGGGGCGGGCGGCAAGAGACCCAGTACTTC; CDR3: CASSSTGGGRQETQYF
size: NA; D: NA; V: TRBV29-1; J: TRBJ2-5; DNA: TGCAGCACCTTGGGGACAAACACCCAAGAGACCCAGTACTTC; CDR3: CSTLGTNTQETQYF
size: NA; D: TRBD2; V: TRBV5-1; J: TRBJ2-3; DNA: TGCGCCAGCAGCTGGGGGACTAGCGGGAGGGCTAGCTTAACGCAGTATTTT; CDR3: CASSWGTSGRASLTQYF
size: NA; D: TRBD1; V: TRBV18; J: TRBJ1-3; DNA: TGTGCCAGCTCACCACAGGGCAGGGGGATGTCTGGAAACACCATATATTTT; CDR3: CASSPQGRGMSGNTIYF
size: NA; D: TRBD2; V: TRBV2; J: TRBJ2-1; DNA: TGTGCCAGCAGTGAGGGCTATTGGGGATCCACCGGGACTAGCGGGAGATGGGCCTACAATGAGCAGTTCTTC; CDR3: CASSEGYWGSTGTSGRWAYNEQFF